The present TCR beta chain was sequenced within a study of CD8 T cells in ankylosing spondylitis. Study-wide findings and caveats: Reportedly, disease-linked clones are significantly enriched in ankylosing spondylitis patients' matched synovial fluid. It appeared that ankylosing spondylitis blood was characterized by a TCR beta motif of eight highly homologous variants.

The length of the CDR3 is 11 residues. Trimming pared 4 bases from V and 3 bases from J, leaving 5 bases between. CDR1 and CDR2 (germline): SGHDT, YYEEEE. This clonotype occurred a few times. Antigen: not known. TCR beta libraries were made by quantitative 5'-RACE with molecular barcodes. MiXCR, run by TCRdb on the 5' RACE reads, gives a single entry per CDR3 protein. The sample lists roughly 240,000 distinct CDR3 sequences; 30% to 35% were seen once. The chain couples TRBV5-6 to TRBJ2-7; D is unclear. The TCR originated in a male donor with ankylosing spondylitis or in good health (not recorded which). The sample comprised blood, either unsorted or a sorted T cell fraction (not recorded which). The CDR3 here is CASSIDYEQYF. CDR3 DNA: TGTGCCAGCAGCATCGACTACGAGCAGTACTTC.